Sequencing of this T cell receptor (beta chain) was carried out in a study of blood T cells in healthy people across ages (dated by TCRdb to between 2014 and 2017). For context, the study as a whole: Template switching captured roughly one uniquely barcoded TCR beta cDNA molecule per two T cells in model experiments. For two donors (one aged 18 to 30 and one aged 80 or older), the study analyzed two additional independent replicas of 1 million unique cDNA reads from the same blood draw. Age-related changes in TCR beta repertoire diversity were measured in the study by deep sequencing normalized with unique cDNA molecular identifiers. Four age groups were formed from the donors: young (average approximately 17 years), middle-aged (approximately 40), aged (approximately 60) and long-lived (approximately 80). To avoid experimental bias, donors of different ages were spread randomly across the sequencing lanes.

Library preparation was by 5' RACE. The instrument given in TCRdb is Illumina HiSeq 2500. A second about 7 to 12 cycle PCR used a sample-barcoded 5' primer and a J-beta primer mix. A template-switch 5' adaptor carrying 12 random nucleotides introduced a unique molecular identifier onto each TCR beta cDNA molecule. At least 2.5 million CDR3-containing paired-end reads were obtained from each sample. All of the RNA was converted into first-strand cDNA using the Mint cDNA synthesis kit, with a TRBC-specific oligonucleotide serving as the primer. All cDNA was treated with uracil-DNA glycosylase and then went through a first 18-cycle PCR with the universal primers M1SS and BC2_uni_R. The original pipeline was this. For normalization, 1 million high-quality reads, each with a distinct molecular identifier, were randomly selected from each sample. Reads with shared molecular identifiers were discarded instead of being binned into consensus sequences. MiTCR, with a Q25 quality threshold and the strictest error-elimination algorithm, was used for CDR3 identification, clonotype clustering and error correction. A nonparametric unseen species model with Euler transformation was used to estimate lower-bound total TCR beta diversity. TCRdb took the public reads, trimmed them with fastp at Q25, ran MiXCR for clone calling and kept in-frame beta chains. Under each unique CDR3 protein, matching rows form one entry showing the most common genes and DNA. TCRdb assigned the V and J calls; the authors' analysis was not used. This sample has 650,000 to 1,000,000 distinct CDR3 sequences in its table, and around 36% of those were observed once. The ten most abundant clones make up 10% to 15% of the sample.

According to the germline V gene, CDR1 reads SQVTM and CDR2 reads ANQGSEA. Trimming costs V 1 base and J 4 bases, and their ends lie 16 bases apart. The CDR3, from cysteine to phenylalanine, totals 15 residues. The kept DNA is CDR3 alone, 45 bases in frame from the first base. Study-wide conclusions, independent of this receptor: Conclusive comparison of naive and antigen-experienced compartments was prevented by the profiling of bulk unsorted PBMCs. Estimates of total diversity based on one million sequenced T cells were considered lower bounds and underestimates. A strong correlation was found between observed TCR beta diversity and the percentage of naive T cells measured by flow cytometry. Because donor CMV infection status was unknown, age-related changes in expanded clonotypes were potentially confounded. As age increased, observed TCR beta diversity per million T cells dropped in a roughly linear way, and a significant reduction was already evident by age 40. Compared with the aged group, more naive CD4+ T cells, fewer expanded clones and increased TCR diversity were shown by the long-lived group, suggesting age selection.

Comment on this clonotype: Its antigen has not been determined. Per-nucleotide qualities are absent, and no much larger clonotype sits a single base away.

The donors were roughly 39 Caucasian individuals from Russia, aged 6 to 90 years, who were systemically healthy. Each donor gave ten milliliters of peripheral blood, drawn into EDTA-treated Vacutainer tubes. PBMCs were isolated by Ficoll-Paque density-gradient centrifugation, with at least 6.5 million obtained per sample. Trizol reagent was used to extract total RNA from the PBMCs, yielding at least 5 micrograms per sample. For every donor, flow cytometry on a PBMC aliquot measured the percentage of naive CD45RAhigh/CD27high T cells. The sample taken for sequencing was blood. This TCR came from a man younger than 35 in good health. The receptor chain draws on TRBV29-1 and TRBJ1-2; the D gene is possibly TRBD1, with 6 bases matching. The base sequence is TGCAGCGTTGAAGGTCGGGCCGGGGGCCCCTATGGCTACACCTTC. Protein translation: CSVEGRAGGPYGYTF.